These T cell receptor beta chains were read from a single sample in a study of beta chain features in type 1 diabetes. Sequencing used immunoSEQ multiplex PCR; TCRdb keeps in-frame clones, though not all of them. The data contain 220,000 or so clones, about 71% of them singletons. Input material: naive CD4+ T cells from blood. These receptors were collected from a man aged 25 to 40 in good health. Each CDR3 is given with its conserved first and last residue. A D gene is named only where the DNA matches it firmly. Clone size is shown for a subset of rows, as once, few, many or a class of expanded clone.

j_call,d_call,v_call,cdr3_length,clone_size,cdr3_aa,cdr3_nt
TRBJ1-6,TRBD1,TRBV19,15,NA,CASRRGTGGNSPLHF,TGTGCCAGTAGGCGGGGGACAGGGGGGAATTCACCCCTCCACTTT
TRBJ2-7,NA,TRBV30,13,NA,CAWSRDSDYEQYF,TGTGCCTGGAGTAGAGACAGCGACTACGAGCAGTACTTC
TRBJ2-3,TRBD1,TRBV5-4,15,NA,CASSQQGPVTDTQYF,TGTGCCAGCAGTCAACAGGGGCCGGTCACAGATACGCAGTATTTT
TRBJ2-5,TRBD2,TRBV29-1,16,once,CSVGPAISGRLETQYF,TGCAGCGTTGGGCCGGCGATAAGCGGGAGGTTAGAGACCCAGTACTTC
TRBJ2-3,NA,TRBV29-1,11,few,CSVGVADTQYF,TGCAGCGTTGGAGTTGCGGATACGCAGTATTTT
TRBJ2-2,TRBD1,TRBV29-1,12,NA,CSVGQGSGELFF,TGCAGCGTTGGACAGGGGTCCGGGGAGCTGTTTTTT
TRBJ2-6,TRBD1,TRBV7-2,16,NA,CASSPQGTSGANVLTF,TGTGCCAGCAGCCCACAGGGGACGTCTGGGGCCAACGTCCTGACTTTC
TRBJ1-1,NA,TRBV10-3,15,few,CAISALSGESTEAFF,TGTGCCATCAGTGCACTCTCAGGGGAGAGCACTGAAGCTTTCTTT
TRBJ1-2,NA,TRBV20-1,11,once,CSARRSYGYTF,TGCAGTGCGAGAAGAAGCTATGGCTACACCTTC
TRBJ2-7,TRBD2,TRBV5-4,13,NA,CASSRTSEGEQYF,TGTGCCAGCAGCCGAACTAGCGAGGGCGAGCAGTACTTC
TRBJ1-3,NA,TRBV30,12,few,CAYSKTLNTIYF,TGTGCCTACTCCAAGACCCTAAACACCATATATTTT
TRBJ1-1,NA,TRBV4-2,13,NA,CASSQEEETEAFF,TGTGCCAGCAGCCAAGAGGAGGAAACTGAAGCTTTCTTT
TRBJ2-5,NA,TRBV11-2,13,NA,CASSWDYQETQYF,TGTGCCAGCAGCTGGGACTACCAAGAGACCCAGTACTTC
TRBJ2-7,NA,TRBV4-3,14,NA,CASSRTDFSYEQYF,TGCGCCAGCAGCCGCACCGACTTTTCCTACGAGCAGTACTTC
TRBJ2-6,NA,TRBV4-1,16,NA,CASSPDRFSGANVLTF,TGCGCCAGCAGCCCAGACAGATTCTCTGGGGCCAACGTCCTGACTTTC
TRBJ2-1,TRBD2,TRBV7-2,15,NA,CASSLMGLASHEQFF,TGTGCCAGCAGCTTAATGGGACTAGCTTCTCATGAGCAGTTCTTC
TRBJ1-5,TRBD1,TRBV30,13,NA,CAWNPTGLEPQHF,TGTGCCTGGAACCCGACAGGGTTGGAGCCCCAGCATTTT